This T cell receptor beta chain comes out of a study of human T cells and chemical hapten exposure. Time point described: pre-sensitization, week 0. Stated treatment: therapeutic diphenylcyclopropenone sensitization with weekly scalp DPC. This CDR3 contains 15 residues. CDR1 and CDR2 from the germline V gene are SGHRS and YFSETQ. V lost 1 base and J 0 bases, leaving 8 bases between the germline ends. TCRdb reprocessed the RACE reads via MiXCR and lists one record per CDR3 protein. The sample yields 85,000 to 90,000 distinct CDR3 sequences, 8% to 10% seen once. The material sequenced was whole blood, taken in connection with sensitization to the hapten diphenylcyclopropenone (DPC). The V call is TRBV5-1, the J call TRBJ1-5; D remains ambiguous. The TCR sequence derives from a woman between 40 and 50 years old with alopecia areata. Some clones in this sample may be carry-over from other donors' samples. The CDR3 DNA sequence: TGCGCCAGCAGCTTGAATGGAGATAGCAATCAGCCCCAGCATTTT. Its translation: CASSLNGDSNQPQHF.